This T cell receptor beta chain comes out of a study of TIL therapy for anti-PD-1-resistant metastatic lung cancer. The overall study: Progressing patients received lymphodepletion, expanded TIL infusion and IL-2. By whole-exome sequencing, median non-synonymous tumor mutation burden was around 1.5 mutations per megabase.

The V and J ends lost 5 bases and 2 bases respectively, with 19 bases between them. Germline-derived CDR1 and CDR2 are MNHEY and SMNVEV (reference sequence). This CDR3 has 16 amino acids. Note on this clone: The antigen is not known.

Time point defined: pre-treatment sample, taken before nivolumab and TIL therapy. Sequencing used immunoSEQ v3. Assay: immunoSEQ multiplex PCR; the TCRdb copy retains only in-frame clones and omits some. Seen here are 15,000 to 20,000 clones, about four fifths observed once, and the top ten hold about 2%. Study-wide points: Patients were highly selected, enriched for treatment-naive, never-smoker and oncogene-addicted cases.

Sequenced material: blood, taken at baseline. This TCR was recovered from a person aged 25-79 years with non-small cell lung cancer. V gene TRBV27 combines with J gene TRBJ2-7, with D possibly being TRBD2 (5 bases). CDR3 nucleotide sequence: TGTGCCAGCAGTCCGGACCCCCTCCCGGGGACCTACGAGCAGTACTTC. Residues: CASSPDPLPGTYEQYF.